This is a list of T cell receptor beta chains from one sample in a study of shared clonotypes between healthy human individuals. Assay used: immunoSEQ multiplex PCR; TCRdb lists only in-frame clones, some missing. The sample has roughly 1 million clones, approximately 68% seen once. Input material: memory CD4+ T cells sorted from blood. These receptors came from a man aged 18 to 29 in good health. Both conserved end residues are part of each CDR3. The D gene is left open where the match is weak. Size is stated for part of the rows, as once, few or many counts, or as a class when the clone is expanded.

V gene,clone size,D gene,J gene,CDR3 protein,CDR3 DNA
TRBV7-9,few,.,TRBJ2-1,CASSRTDYEQFF,TGTGCCAGCAGCAGGACTGACTATGAGCAGTTCTTC
TRBV28,.,TRBD1,TRBJ2-7,CASTPLTGQQGAEHYEQYF,TGTGCCAGCACCCCTTTAACCGGCCAACAGGGGGCCGAGCACTACGAGCAGTACTTC
TRBV6-1,.,TRBD1,TRBJ1-5,CASSEAGGGQPQHF,TGTGCCAGCAGTGAAGCAGGGGGCGGTCAGCCCCAGCATTTT
TRBV6-1,.,.,TRBJ2-5,CASSSYQETQYF,TGTGCCAGCAGTTCGTACCAAGAGACCCAGTACTTC
TRBV7-9,.,TRBD1,TRBJ1-6,CASSLGGGPINSPLHF,TGTGCCAGCAGCTTAGGAGGGGGCCCGATAAATTCACCCCTCCACTTT
TRBV6-6,.,TRBD2,TRBJ2-7,CASSNTGGSFYEQYF,TGTGCCAGCAGTAACACGGGAGGTAGTTTCTACGAGCAGTACTTC
TRBV12-5,.,TRBD2,TRBJ2-3,CASGPGTSVDTQYF,TGTGCTAGTGGTCCCGGGACTAGCGTGGATACGCAGTATTTT
TRBV29-1,once,.,TRBJ2-5,CSDAVGRGETQYF,TGCAGCGACGCCGTGGGCCGGGGGGAGACCCAGTACTTC
TRBV9,.,TRBD1,TRBJ1-6,CASSPRDSNSPLHF,TGTGCCAGCAGCCCCCGGGACAGTAATTCACCCCTCCACTTT
TRBV2,.,.,TRBJ1-6,CASSVNSYDNSPLHF,TGTGCCAGCAGTGTAAACAGCTACGATAATTCACCCCTCCACTTT
TRBV6-5,.,.,TRBJ2-7,CASSYGSEQYF,TGTGCCAGCAGTTACGGGTCAGAGCAGTACTTC
TRBV11-2,.,TRBD2,TRBJ2-7,CASSFLAGGGYEQYF,TGTGCCAGCAGCTTCCTAGCGGGGGGTGGATACGAGCAGTACTTC
TRBV5-5,.,TRBD1,TRBJ1-2,CASSFLTGGFGFYGYTF,TGTGCCAGCAGCTTTCTGACAGGGGGCTTTGGATTCTATGGCTACACCTTC
TRBV12-5,.,TRBD2,TRBJ2-5,CASGLGLMGGRGETQYF,TGTGCTAGTGGTTTGGGACTGATGGGCGGGAGGGGTGAGACCCAGTACTTC
TRBV10-3,few,.,TRBJ1-1,CAISESENTEAFF,TGTGCCATCAGTGAATCGGAGAACACTGAAGCTTTCTTT
TRBV7-3,.,.,TRBJ2-1,CASRGGATGSYNEQFF,TGTGCCAGCAGGGGTGGGGCGACCGGCTCCTACAATGAGCAGTTCTTC
TRBV27,.,.,TRBJ1-5,CAAGRGREPQHF,TGTGCCGCTGGCCGGGGGCGAGAGCCCCAGCATTTT
TRBV5-4,few,TRBD2,TRBJ2-5,CASSLGLAPNQYF,TGTGCCAGCAGCTTGGGACTAGCGCCAAACCAGTACTTC
TRBV6-4,.,.,TRBJ1-5,CASSKEQNQPQHF,TGTGCCAGCAGTAAAGAGCAGAATCAGCCCCAGCATTTT
TRBV5-1,.,.,TRBJ1-2,CASRPSQGDNYGYTF,TGCGCCAGCAGGCCCTCCCAGGGAGATAACTATGGCTACACCTTC
TRBV21-1,.,.,TRBJ2-5,CASSKVMQGEETQYF,TGTGCCAGCAGCAAGGTAATGCAGGGTGAAGAGACCCAGTACTTC
TRBV4-3,.,TRBD2,TRBJ2-1,CASSQGTSGRIGPYNEQFF,TGCGCCAGCAGCCAGGGGACTAGCGGGAGAATAGGCCCCTACAATGAGCAGTTCTTC
TRBV18,.,.,TRBJ2-2,CASSLSATNTGELFF,TGTGCCAGCTCCCTATCAGCAACGAACACCGGGGAGCTGTTTTTT
TRBV5-4,few,TRBD2,TRBJ2-1,CASSPTGGKYNEQFF,TGTGCCAGCAGCCCAACGGGGGGAAAGTACAATGAGCAGTTCTTC
TRBV5-6,many,.,TRBJ2-7,CASSLVGVGYEQYF,TGTGCCAGCAGCTTAGTGGGGGTTGGCTACGAGCAGTACTTC
TRBV11-2,.,TRBD1,TRBJ1-1,CASSLGQGREAFF,TGTGCCAGCAGCTTAGGACAGGGCCGTGAAGCTTTCTTT
TRBV7-2,.,.,TRBJ2-5,CASSSRETQYF,TGTGCCAGCAGCTCGAGGGAGACCCAGTACTTC
TRBV7-6,.,.,TRBJ2-5,CASSLEVRGAPQYF,TGTGCCAGCAGCTTAGAAGTCCGGGGGGCGCCCCAGTACTTC
TRBV28,.,TRBD1,TRBJ1-1,CASSTGTGRSDTEAFF,TGTGCCAGCAGCACTGGGACAGGGAGATCGGATACTGAAGCTTTCTTT
TRBV5-4,.,.,TRBJ1-4,CASSLGATNEKLFF,TGTGCCAGCAGCTTGGGGGCAACTAATGAAAAACTGTTTTTT
TRBV29-1,.,.,TRBJ1-4,CSVVWGRGEKLFF,TGCAGCGTAGTATGGGGTCGGGGCGAAAAACTGTTTTTT
TRBV7-2,.,.,TRBJ1-2,CASSPVSYGYTF,TGTGCCAGCAGCCCGGTGAGCTATGGCTACACCTTC
TRBV11-3,.,TRBD2,TRBJ2-1,CASSMRGAGYNEQFF,TGTGCCAGCAGCATGCGGGGGGCCGGTTACAATGAGCAGTTCTTC
TRBV5-1,.,TRBD1,TRBJ1-1,CASSQGVQGTEAFF,TGCGCCAGCAGCCAGGGGGTGCAAGGCACTGAAGCTTTCTTT
TRBV7-9,.,.,TRBJ2-7,CASSFWTLHVSPQYF,TGTGCCAGCAGCTTTTGGACATTACACGTCTCCCCTCAGTACTTC
TRBV2,.,.,TRBJ1-6,CASSLTEIHSPLHF,TGTGCCAGCAGTCTGACAGAAATTCATTCACCCCTCCACTTT
TRBV7-9,.,.,TRBJ2-2,CASKVGELFF,TGTGCCAGCAAGGTCGGGGAGCTGTTTTTT
TRBV18,.,.,TRBJ2-3,CASSPPSTDTQYF,TGTGCCAGCTCACCACCCAGCACAGATACGCAGTATTTT
TRBV5-8,.,TRBD2,TRBJ2-1,CASSLEGTRVNNEQFF,TGTGCCAGCAGCTTGGAAGGGACTAGGGTTAACAATGAGCAGTTCTTC
TRBV19,.,TRBD2,TRBJ2-3,CASRDTSGTDTQYF,TGTGCCAGTAGAGACACTAGCGGCACAGATACGCAGTATTTT
TRBV2,.,TRBD1,TRBJ1-2,CASSSGTESGYTF,TGTGCCAGCTCCTCCGGGACAGAGTCAGGCTACACCTTC
TRBV2,once,TRBD1,TRBJ2-7,CASSGQGLREQYF,TGTGCCAGCAGTGGACAGGGATTGCGCGAGCAGTACTTC
TRBV7-6,few,TRBD1,TRBJ2-2,CASSAGPGQELTGELFF,TGTGCCAGCAGCGCTGGACCGGGACAGGAACTCACCGGGGAGCTGTTTTTT
TRBV10-1,.,.,TRBJ2-3,CASSEGYRTDTQYF,TGCGCCAGCAGTGAGGGTTACCGCACAGATACGCAGTATTTT
TRBV9,.,.,TRBJ1-2,CASSVSERPYGYTF,TGTGCCAGCAGCGTAAGTGAAAGGCCATATGGCTACACCTTC
TRBV13,.,.,TRBJ1-1,CASSLGLRVNTEAFF,TGTGCCAGCAGCTTAGGCCTTCGGGTGAACACTGAAGCTTTCTTT
TRBV4-1,.,TRBD2,TRBJ2-7,CASSQFLAGGYERYF,TGCGCCAGCAGCCAGTTTCTAGCGGGAGGGTACGAGCGGTACTTC
TRBV5-1,.,.,TRBJ1-2,CASSFGNQGRNGYTF,TGCGCCAGCAGCTTCGGAAATCAAGGGAGGAATGGCTACACCTTC
TRBV28,few,.,TRBJ1-4,CASSSPRGGEKLFF,TGTGCCAGCAGTTCCCCTCGGGGGGGAGAAAAACTGTTTTTT
TRBV6-1,few,TRBD1,TRBJ1-2,CASSGPRGLNGYTF,TGTGCCAGCAGTGGCCCCAGGGGGCTCAACGGCTACACCTTC
TRBV6-5,once,TRBD1,TRBJ1-2,CASSSLTGGWGGYTF,TGTGCCAGCAGTTCACTGACAGGGGGCTGGGGTGGCTACACCTTC
TRBV4-1,.,.,TRBJ1-5,CASSQNPGNSNQPQHF,TGCGCCAGCAGCCAAAACCCAGGAAATAGCAATCAGCCCCAGCATTTT
TRBV19,many,.,TRBJ1-3,CASDLGIAGNTIYF,TGTGCCAGTGACTTAGGGATCGCTGGAAACACCATATATTTT